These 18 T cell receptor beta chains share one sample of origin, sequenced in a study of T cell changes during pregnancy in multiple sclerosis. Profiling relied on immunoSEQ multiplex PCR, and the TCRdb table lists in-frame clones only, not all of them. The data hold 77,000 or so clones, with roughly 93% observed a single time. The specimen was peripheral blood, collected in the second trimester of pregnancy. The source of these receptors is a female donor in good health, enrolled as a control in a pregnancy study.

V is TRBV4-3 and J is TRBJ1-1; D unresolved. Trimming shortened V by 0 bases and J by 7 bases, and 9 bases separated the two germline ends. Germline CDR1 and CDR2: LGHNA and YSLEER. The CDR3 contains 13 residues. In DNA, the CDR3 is TGCGCCAGCAGCCAAGATCTGGCCCTTGAAGCTTTCTTT. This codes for CASSQDLALEAFF.

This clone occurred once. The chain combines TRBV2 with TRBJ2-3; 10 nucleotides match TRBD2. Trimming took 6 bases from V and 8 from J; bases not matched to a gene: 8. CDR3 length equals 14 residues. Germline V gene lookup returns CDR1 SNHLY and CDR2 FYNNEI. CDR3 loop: CASRSGGALGTQYF. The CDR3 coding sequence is TGTGCCAGCAGGAGCGGGGGGGCTTTGGGTACGCAGTATTTT.

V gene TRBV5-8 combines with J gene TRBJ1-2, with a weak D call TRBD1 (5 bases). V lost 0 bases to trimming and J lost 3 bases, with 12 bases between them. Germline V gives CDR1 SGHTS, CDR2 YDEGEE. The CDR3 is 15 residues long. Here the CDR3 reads CASSLAGGLDYGYTF. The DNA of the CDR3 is TGTGCCAGCAGCTTGGCCGGGGGATTAGACTATGGCTACACCTTC.

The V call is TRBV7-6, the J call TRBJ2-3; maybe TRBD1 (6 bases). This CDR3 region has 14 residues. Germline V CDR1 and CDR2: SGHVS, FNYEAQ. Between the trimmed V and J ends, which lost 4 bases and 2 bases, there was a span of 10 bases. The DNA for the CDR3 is TGTGCCAGCAGCTCTCCGGGACACACAGATACGCAGTATTTT. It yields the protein CASSSPGHTDTQYF.

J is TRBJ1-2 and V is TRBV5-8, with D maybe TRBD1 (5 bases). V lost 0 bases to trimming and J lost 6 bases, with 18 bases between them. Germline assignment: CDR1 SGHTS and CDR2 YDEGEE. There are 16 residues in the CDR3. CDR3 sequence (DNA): TGTGCCAGCAGCTTGGCCCGTTCGGGGGGTCAGAATGGCTACACCTTC. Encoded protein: CASSLARSGGQNGYTF.

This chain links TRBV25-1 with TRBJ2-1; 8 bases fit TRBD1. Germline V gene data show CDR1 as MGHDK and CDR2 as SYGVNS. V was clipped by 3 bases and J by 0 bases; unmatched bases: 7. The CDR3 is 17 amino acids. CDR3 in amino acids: CASSDFRTGSSYNEQFF. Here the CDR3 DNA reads TGTGCCAGCAGTGATTTCCGGACAGGGAGCTCCTACAATGAGCAGTTCTTC.

CDR3 region: CASSLQVGTTTEAFF. In DNA form, the CDR3 reads TGCGCCAGCAGCTTACAGGTAGGCACAACAACTGAAGCTTTCTTT. The rearrangement links TRBV5-1 to TRBJ1-1; the D gene is possibly TRBD1 (5 bases). The V gene's germline CDR1 is SGHRS and CDR2 YFSETQ. V gave up 2 bases and J gave up 5 bases, with 16 bases separating them. This CDR3 is 15 amino acids long.

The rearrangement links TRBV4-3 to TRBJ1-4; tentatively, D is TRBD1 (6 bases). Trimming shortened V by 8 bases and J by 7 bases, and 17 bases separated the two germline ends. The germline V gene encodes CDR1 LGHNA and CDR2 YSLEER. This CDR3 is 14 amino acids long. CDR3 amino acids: CASSLQGSGEKLFF. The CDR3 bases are TGCGCCAGCTCACTACAGGGATCGGGTGAAAAACTGTTTTTT.

The CDR3 DNA sequence: TGTGCCAGCAGTTACATCGGACAGGGGTATGGCTACACCTTC. Its translation is CASSYIGQGYGYTF. This rearrangement joins TRBV6-5 to TRBJ1-2, with 9 bases lining up with TRBD1. V lost 2 bases, J lost 5 bases, and 3 bases stayed unmatched. The germline gives CDR1 MNHEY, CDR2 SVGAGI. CDR3 length equals 14 residues.

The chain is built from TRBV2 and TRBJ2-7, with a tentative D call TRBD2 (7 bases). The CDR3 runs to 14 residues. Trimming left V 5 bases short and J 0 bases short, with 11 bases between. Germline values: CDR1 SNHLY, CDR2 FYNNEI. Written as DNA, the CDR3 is TGTGCCAGCAGTCTCGGGGGGCTCTCCTACGAGCAGTACTTC. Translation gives CASSLGGLSYEQYF.

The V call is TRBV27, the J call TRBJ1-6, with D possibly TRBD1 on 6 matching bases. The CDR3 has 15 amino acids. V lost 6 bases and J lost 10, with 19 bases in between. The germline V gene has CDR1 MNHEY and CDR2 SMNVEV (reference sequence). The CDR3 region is CASRFLNRDRSPLHF. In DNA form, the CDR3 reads TGTGCCAGCAGGTTCCTCAACAGGGATCGGTCACCCCTCCACTTT.

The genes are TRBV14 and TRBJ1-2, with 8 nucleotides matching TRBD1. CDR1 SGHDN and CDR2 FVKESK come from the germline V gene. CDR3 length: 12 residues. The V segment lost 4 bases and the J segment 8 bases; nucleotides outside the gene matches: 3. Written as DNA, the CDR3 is TGTGCCAGCAGCCGGTCAGGGGGCGGCTACACCTTC. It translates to CASSRSGGGYTF.

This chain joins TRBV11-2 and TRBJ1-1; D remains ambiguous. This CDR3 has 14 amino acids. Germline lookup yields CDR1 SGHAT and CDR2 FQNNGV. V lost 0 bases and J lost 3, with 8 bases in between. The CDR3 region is CASSLDPDYTEAFF. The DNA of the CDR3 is TGTGCCAGCAGCTTAGATCCGGACTACACTGAAGCTTTCTTT.

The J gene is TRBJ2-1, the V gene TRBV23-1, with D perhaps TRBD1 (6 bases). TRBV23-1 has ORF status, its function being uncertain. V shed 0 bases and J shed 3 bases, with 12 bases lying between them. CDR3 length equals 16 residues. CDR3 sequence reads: CASSQSRDTYYNEQFF. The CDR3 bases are TGCGCCAGCAGTCAATCAAGGGACACTTACTACAATGAGCAGTTCTTC.

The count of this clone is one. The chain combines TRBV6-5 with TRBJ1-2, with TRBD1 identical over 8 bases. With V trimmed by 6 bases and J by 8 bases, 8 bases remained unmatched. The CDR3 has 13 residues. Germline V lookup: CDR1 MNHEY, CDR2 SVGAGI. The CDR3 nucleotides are TGTGCCAGCAGCTATACGACAGGGGAGGGCTACACCTTC. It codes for CASSYTTGEGYTF.

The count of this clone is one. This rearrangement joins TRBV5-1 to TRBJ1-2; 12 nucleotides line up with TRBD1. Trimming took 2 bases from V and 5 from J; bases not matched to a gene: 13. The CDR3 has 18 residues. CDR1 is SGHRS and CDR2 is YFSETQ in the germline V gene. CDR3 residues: CASSLGDRGLLSSYGYTF. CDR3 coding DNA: TGCGCCAGCAGCTTAGGGGACAGGGGGCTCCTCTCGTCTTATGGCTACACCTTC. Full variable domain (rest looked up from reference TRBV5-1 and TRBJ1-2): KAGVTQTPRYLIKTRGQQVTLSCSPISGHRSVSWYQQTPGQGLQFLFEYFSETQRNKGNFPGRFSGRQFSNSRSEMNVSTLELGDSALYLCASSLGDRGLLSSYGYTFGSGTRLTVV.

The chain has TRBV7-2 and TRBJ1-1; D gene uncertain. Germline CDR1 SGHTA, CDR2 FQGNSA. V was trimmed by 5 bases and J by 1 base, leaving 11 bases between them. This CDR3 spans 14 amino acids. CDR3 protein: CASSQMTGNTEAFF. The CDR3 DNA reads TGTGCCAGCAGCCAGATGACGGGGAACACTGAAGCTTTCTTT.

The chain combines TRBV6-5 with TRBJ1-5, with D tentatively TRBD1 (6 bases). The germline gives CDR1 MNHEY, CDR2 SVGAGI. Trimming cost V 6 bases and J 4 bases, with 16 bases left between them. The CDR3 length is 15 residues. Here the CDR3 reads CASRAGTFENQPQHF. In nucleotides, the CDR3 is TGTGCCAGCAGAGCCGGGACATTCGAAAATCAGCCCCAGCATTTT.